The present T cell receptor (beta chain) was sequenced within a study of cytomegalovirus exposure and HLA in healthy donors. Study-level findings and limits: Productive rates of about 87% or about 30% were seen for most TCR beta V segments in an earlier analysis. For presence/absence analyses, sequencing depth was assumed to be roughly uniform across donors. Trimming of TCR beta V- and J-genes showed a link, identified in a later analysis, to a missense DCLRE1C variant.

CDR3 length equals 14 residues. V was trimmed by 0 bases and J by 6 bases, leaving 13 bases between them. Per germline, CDR1 SGHNT and CDR2 YYREEE (reference sequence). Comments on this clone: Its antigen remains unidentified.

The primer mix had 60 Vbeta and 13 Jbeta primers. Some clones are missing from TCRdb's copy, which holds only in-frame ones; the method was immunoSEQ multiplex PCR. The data show roughly 200,000 clones, 70% to 80% seen once. This chain uses TRBV5-4 with TRBJ2-7; maybe TRBD1 (6 bases). The clonotype was recovered from a man aged 60-69 years in good health and CMV-seronegative. The material sequenced was PBMCs. The CDR3 reads CASSLAGVGGEQYF. The CDR3 DNA reads TGTGCCAGCAGCTTGGCAGGGGTCGGAGGCGAGCAGTACTTC.